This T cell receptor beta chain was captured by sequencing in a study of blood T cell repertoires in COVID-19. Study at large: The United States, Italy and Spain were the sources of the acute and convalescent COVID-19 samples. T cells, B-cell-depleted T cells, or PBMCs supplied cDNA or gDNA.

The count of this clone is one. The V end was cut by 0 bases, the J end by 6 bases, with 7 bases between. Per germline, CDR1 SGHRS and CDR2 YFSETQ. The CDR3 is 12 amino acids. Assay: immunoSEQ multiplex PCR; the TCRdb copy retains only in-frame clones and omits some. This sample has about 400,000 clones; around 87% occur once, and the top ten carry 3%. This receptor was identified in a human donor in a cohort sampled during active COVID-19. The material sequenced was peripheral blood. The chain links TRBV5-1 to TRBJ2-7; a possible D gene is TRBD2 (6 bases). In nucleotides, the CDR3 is TGCGCCAGCAGCTTGGACGGGGGCGAGCAGTACTTC. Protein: CASSLDGGEQYF.